Listed below are T cell receptor beta chains from one sample, sequenced in a study of vaccination effects on CD4 cells after COVID-19. Antigens of these TCRs are unknown. Assay used: immunoSEQ multiplex PCR; TCRdb lists only in-frame clones, some missing. The sample has 35,000 to 40,000 clones, approximately 75% seen once. The source was CD4+ T cells from PBMCs cultured without peptide, collected before COVID-19 vaccination. These receptors all stem from a human donor who received a COVID-19 vaccine. Each CDR3 is given with its conserved first and last residue. A D gene is named only where the DNA matches it firmly. Clone size appears in some rows only: once, few, many, or a class for an expanded clone.

D	V	size	J	CDR3	DNA
TRBD1	TRBV6-5	few	TRBJ1-2	CASSSGQGDSTF	TGTGCCAGCAGCTCGGGACAGGGGGATAGCACCTTC
-	TRBV2	few	TRBJ1-2	CASTRDLYGYTF	TGTGCCAGCACCCGGGACCTCTATGGCTACACCTTC
TRBD2	TRBV6-2/TRBV6-3	-	TRBJ2-5	CASSSGGLAISGTQYF	TGTGCCAGCAGTTCGGGGGGACTAGCGATATCGGGGACCCAGTACTTC
-	TRBV18	-	TRBJ2-7	CASSPGLYSYEQYF	TGTGCCAGCTCACCAGGGTTGTACTCCTACGAGCAGTACTTC
-	TRBV6-5	few	TRBJ1-3	CASSYSKAGAGNTIYF	TGTGCCAGCAGTTACTCGAAGGCAGGGGCTGGAAACACCATATATTTT
-	TRBV5-5	once	TRBJ2-5	CASSTPGRVQETQYF	TGTGCCAGCAGCACGCCGGGACGGGTCCAAGAGACCCAGTACTTC
-	TRBV18	-	TRBJ2-2	CASSPIGGPNTGELFF	TGTGCCAGCTCACCAATCGGGGGGCCGAACACCGGGGAGCTGTTTTTT
-	TRBV19	-	TRBJ1-1	CASSNRMNTEAFF	TGTGCCAGTAGTAACAGGATGAACACTGAAGCTTTCTTT
TRBD2	TRBV6-5	-	TRBJ2-7	CASSSSGRMNEQYF	TGTGCCAGCAGTTCTAGCGGGAGGATGAACGAGCAGTACTTC
-	TRBV6-5	-	TRBJ2-7	CASTRDGPYEQYF	TGTGCCAGCACTCGGGACGGTCCCTACGAGCAGTACTTC
-	TRBV15	-	TRBJ2-5	CATSRDQGSSETQYF	TGTGCCACCAGCAGAGATCAAGGCTCCTCAGAGACCCAGTACTTC
TRBD2	TRBV7-2	-	TRBJ2-1	CASSTPGLGVGSSYNEQFF	TGTGCCAGCAGCACTCCGGGACTAGGGGTGGGGAGCTCCTACAATGAGCAGTTCTTC
-	TRBV2	-	TRBJ2-3	CASRRGEADTQYF	TGTGCCAGCCGAAGGGGGGAGGCAGATACGCAGTATTTT
TRBD1	TRBV5-4	-	TRBJ1-1	CASSADRVNTEAFF	TGTGCCAGCAGCGCAGACAGGGTGAACACTGAAGCTTTCTTT
-	TRBV4-2	-	TRBJ2-7	CASSQGTKSSYEQYF	TGTGCCAGCAGCCAAGGGACAAAAAGCTCCTACGAGCAGTACTTC
TRBD2	TRBV7-9	-	TRBJ2-1	CASTSAGGSYNEQFF	TGTGCCAGCACCTCCGCGGGAGGATCCTACAATGAGCAGTTCTTC
-	TRBV2	-	TRBJ1-6	CASSERTANSPLHF	TGTGCCAGCAGTGAAAGAACAGCCAATTCACCCCTCCACTTT
-	TRBV29-1	-	TRBJ2-5	CSVVRGKQETQYF	TGCAGCGTTGTTCGGGGCAAGCAAGAGACCCAGTACTTC
-	TRBV7-9	-	TRBJ2-1	CASSSALARYNEQFF	TGTGCCAGCAGCTCCGCTCTAGCGAGATACAATGAGCAGTTCTTC
TRBD1	TRBV4-2	-	TRBJ2-7	CASSQEGGQAYEQYF	TGTGCCAGCAGCCAAGAAGGGGGACAGGCCTACGAGCAGTACTTC
-	TRBV25-1	-	TRBJ1-3	CASSTTGTGNTIYF	TGTGCCAGCAGTACCACAGGGACCGGAAACACCATATATTTT
-	TRBV20-1	-	TRBJ2-7	CSARAGEQYF	TGCAGTGCTAGGGCGGGCGAGCAGTACTTC